A single sample is the source of the 16 T cell receptor beta chains below, sequenced in a study of T-cell reconstitution after alpha-beta-depleted transplantation in children. Preparing the TCRbeta library involved the use of unique molecular identifiers. TCRdb redid the calling of the PCR reads with MiXCR, one entry per CDR3 protein. The sample has around 180,000 distinct CDR3 sequences, roughly 10% seen once. Sequencing was performed on PBMCs, taken before TCRalphabeta/CD19-depleted stem cell transplant. The receptors come from a boy aged 2 to 9 with acute myeloid leukemia, due to receive a stem cell transplant.

This clonotype was counted at least ten times. The chain carries TRBV6-5 and TRBJ2-5; tentatively, D is TRBD2 (6 bases). V shed 2 bases and J shed 4 bases, with 14 bases lying between them. In germline, CDR1 is MNHEY, CDR2 SVGAGI. The CDR3 totals 15 residues. CDR3 sequence reads: CASSYGNSGRETQYF. The DNA of the CDR3 is TGTGCCAGCAGTTACGGTAATAGCGGAAGAGAGACCCAGTACTTC.

The table lists this clonotype with many counts. The J gene is TRBJ2-2, the V gene TRBV6-1; the D gene could be TRBD1 or TRBD2 (5 bases each). The V gene's germline CDR1 is MNHNS and CDR2 SASEGT. The CDR3 has 13 amino acids. Trimming left V 5 bases short and J 5 bases short, with 9 bases between. CDR3 DNA: TGTGCCAGCAGTATCGGGGCTACCGGGGAGCTGTTTTTT. It translates to CASSIGATGELFF.

This clonotype was observed at least ten times. V is TRBV20-1 and J is TRBJ2-1; TRBD2 matches at 7 bases. CDR1 is DFQATT, CDR2 SNEGSKA, per germline (reference sequence). Losses at the gene ends were 4 bases for V and 9 bases for J; bases not matched to a gene: 15. The CDR3 is made up of 15 amino acids. DNA for the CDR3: TGCAGTGCTAACGAGTTAGGGCGGGAGTTGCGTGAGCAGTTCTTC. This codes for CSANELGRELREQFF.

This clonotype showed up many times. The genes are TRBV2 and TRBJ2-7; D not certain. Trimming removed 6 bases from V and 6 bases from J, with 9 bases in between. The germline CDR1 and CDR2 sequences are SNHLY and FYNNEI. This CDR3 has 11 residues. The CDR3 DNA reads TGTGCCAGCAGCCCCCGGTCCGAGCAGTACGTC. Translated, it gives CASSPRSEQYV.

This clonotype was observed many times. The chain combines TRBV15 with TRBJ2-1, with D possibly TRBD2 on 5 matching bases. Trimming took off 4 bases at V and 6 bases at J, with 10 bases between the two ends. Per germline, CDR1 LNHNV and CDR2 YYDKDF (reference sequence). CDR3 length equals 13 residues. The CDR3 is CATSIPGINEQFF. As DNA, the CDR3 is TGTGCCACCAGCATCCCGGGGATCAATGAGCAGTTCTTC. Based on the CDR3 plus reference TRBV15 and TRBJ2-1, the full variable domain is DAMVIQNPRYQVTQFGKPVTLSCSQTLNHNVMYWYQQKSSQAPKLLFHYYDKDFNNEADTPDNFQSRRPNTSFCFLDIRSPGLGDTAMYLCATSIPGINEQFFGPGTRLTVL.

The chain uses TRBV28 and TRBJ2-7; TRBD1 agrees at 7 bases. Germline V lookup: CDR1 MDHEN, CDR2 SYDVKM. The CDR3 runs to 13 residues. V was clipped by 6 bases and J by 9 bases; unmatched bases: 11. DNA of the CDR3: TGTGCCAGCAGCCGGGAACAGGGGTTAGGGCAGTACGTC. Protein sequence: CASSREQGLGQYV.

This clonotype has ten or more counts. The chain links TRBV2 to TRBJ2-7; TRBD1 is a possible D gene (5 bases). The germline V gene has CDR1 SNHLY and CDR2 FYNNEI. Trimming took 3 bases from V and 9 from J, leaving 12 bases between them. The CDR3 is made up of 12 amino acids. The CDR3 loop reads CASSDRVKRQYF. DNA of the CDR3: TGTGCCAGCAGTGACAGGGTAAAACGGCAGTACTTC.

This clonotype was detected ten times or more. The genes are TRBV4-1 and TRBJ2-3; 7 bases line up with TRBD1. The junction had 9 bases not matched to a gene; V was cut back by 5 bases and J by 1 base. This CDR3 comprises 16 residues. CDR1 is MGHRA and CDR2 is YSYEKL in the germline V gene. CDR3 nucleotide sequence: TGCGCCAGCAGCACAGGGGTAACTAGGGGCACAGATACGCAGTATTTT. Protein product: CASSTGVTRGTDTQYF.

This clonotype was recorded many times. The chain combines TRBV7-2 with TRBJ2-5, with D perhaps TRBD1 (6 bases). Trimming stripped 4 bases from V and 2 bases from J, with 14 bases between. The CDR3 loop spans 15 amino acids. CDR1 SGHTA and CDR2 FQGNSA come from the germline V gene. The CDR3: CASSSMGAEQETQYF. The CDR3 coding sequence is TGTGCCAGCAGCTCAATGGGGGCGGAACAAGAGACCCAGTACTTC. Based on the CDR3 plus reference TRBV7-2 and TRBJ2-5, the full variable domain is GAGVSQSPSNKVTEKGKDVELRCDPISGHTALYWYRQSLGQGLEFLIYFQGNSAPDKSGLPSDRFSAERTGGSVSTLTIQRTQQEDSAVYLCASSSMGAEQETQYFGPGTRLLVL.

The rearrangement uses TRBV20-1 and TRBJ2-7; TRBD1 matches at 8 bases. V shed 4 bases and J 4 bases; nucleotides not matched to a gene: 9. The CDR3 loop spans 14 amino acids. From germline, CDR1 is DFQATT and CDR2 SNEGSKA (reference sequence). The CDR3, as DNA: TGCAGTGCTAATAAACAGGGGGATTGGTACGAGCAGTACTTC. Encoded protein: CSANKQGDWYEQYF.

This clonotype was observed many times. V and J are TRBV18 and TRBJ1-4, with no clear D. The germline V and J ends were trimmed by 2 bases and 0 bases, with 13 bases remaining between them. The CDR3 is 17 residues long. The V gene's germline CDR1 is KGHSH and CDR2 LQKENI. This chain's CDR3 is CASSPERLSATNEKLFF. The CDR3 DNA is TGTGCCAGCTCACCAGAGCGACTCAGCGCAACTAATGAAAAACTGTTTTTT.

This clonotype occurred many times. The chain employs TRBV5-1 and TRBJ2-3; the D gene is possibly TRBD1 (5 bases). V lost 0 bases and J 4 bases, leaving 9 bases between the germline ends. Germline V gene lookup returns CDR1 SGHRS and CDR2 YFSETQ. This CDR3 has 14 residues. CDR3 region: CASSLAGKADTQYF. For the CDR3, the DNA is TGCGCCAGCAGCTTGGCAGGGAAGGCAGATACGCAGTATTTT.

The table lists this clonotype with a few counts. The chain employs TRBV7-6 and TRBJ2-1, with D perhaps TRBD2 (5 bases). The CDR3 is 17 amino acids. CDR1 is SGHVS and CDR2 is FNYEAQ in the germline V gene. The V and J ends lost 1 base and 8 bases respectively, with 21 bases between them. The CDR3 DNA reads as TGTGCCAGCAGCTTAGATGCCCCCGGGGTGGAGATGGATGAGCAGTTCTTC. Translated, it gives CASSLDAPGVEMDEQFF.

This clonotype has a count of ten or more. This rearrangement joins TRBV5-1 to TRBJ1-1; D may be TRBD1 (6 bases). CDR1 is SGHRS, CDR2 YFSETQ, per germline. The length of the CDR3 is 16 residues. V was trimmed by 1 base and J by 11 bases, leaving 24 bases between them. The CDR3: CASSLRQAAPSGVAFF. CDR3 sequence (DNA): TGCGCCAGCAGCTTGAGGCAGGCGGCCCCATCAGGGGTCGCTTTCTTT.

This clonotype was observed many times. The chain is built from TRBV20-1 and TRBJ2-3; TRBD1 or TRBD2 may be the D gene (5 bases each). V lost 1 base to trimming and J lost 2 bases, with 10 bases between them. Per the germline V gene, CDR1 is DFQATT and CDR2 is SNEGSKA (reference sequence). CDR3 length: 14 amino acids. The CDR3 sequence is CSARVPGTTDTQYF. CDR3 nucleotide sequence: TGCAGTGCTAGAGTTCCGGGGACCACAGATACGCAGTATTTT.

This clonotype appeared many times. The V and J genes are TRBV7-2 and TRBJ2-3; the match to TRBD1 covers 9 bases. J was trimmed by 4 bases and V by 6 bases; bases with no gene match: 11. This CDR3 comprises 16 residues. The germline V gene has CDR1 SGHTA and CDR2 FQGNSA. CDR3 in DNA: TGTGCCAGCAGGCCTAAAACAGGGGGCGAGGCAGATACGCAGTATTTT. The encoded protein is CASRPKTGGEADTQYF.